The 25 T cell receptor beta chains below come from one sample, sequenced in a study of T cell responses to AZD1222 COVID-19 vaccine. Sequenced by immunoSEQ multiplex PCR; TCRdb stores in-frame clones only, minus some. The table records 90,000 to 150,000 clones, approximately 83% of them present only once. Sample: peripheral blood, taken on day 0 of AZD1222 vaccination. Receptor source: an adult in good health.

The chain combines TRBV6-5 with TRBJ2-1, with D perhaps matching TRBD1 (6 bases). V was cut by 6 bases and J by 9 bases, with 12 bases left in between. The germline gives CDR1 MNHEY, CDR2 SVGAGI. This CDR3 comprises 12 residues. CDR3 in amino acids: CASRKQGFEQFF. The CDR3 DNA reads as TGTGCCAGCAGAAAACAGGGTTTTGAGCAGTTCTTC.

This clone appeared many times. DNA of the CDR3: TGTGCCAGCAGCCGATCTACGAGCTCCTATAATTCACCCCTCCACTTT. Protein: CASSRSTSSYNSPLHF. The V call is TRBV28, the J call TRBJ1-6; D is unclear. CDR1 MDHEN and CDR2 SYDVKM come from the germline V gene. The V end was cut by 6 bases, the J end by 0 bases, with 12 bases between. The CDR3 runs 16 residues. Based on the CDR3 plus reference TRBV28 and TRBJ1-6, the full variable domain is DVKVTQSSRYLVKRTGEKVFLECVQDMDHENMFWYRQDPGLGLRLIYFSYDVKMKEKGDIPEGYSVSREKKERFSLILESASTNQTSMYLCASSRSTSSYNSPLHFGNGTRLTVT.

This clone has only a few counts. The chain employs TRBV3-1 (or the pseudogene TRBV3-2) and TRBJ2-7, with TRBD2 identical over 7 bases. J was trimmed by 1 base and V by 6 bases; bases with no gene match: 9. Germline loops: CDR1 LGHDT, CDR2 YNNKEL (reference sequence). This CDR3 comprises 15 residues. The CDR3 nucleotides are TGTGCCAGCAGTTTTCTAGCGGCTTCTTCCTACGAGCAGTACTTC. Translation: CASSFLAASSYEQYF.

CDR3 protein: CASSIGGSYEQYF. For the CDR3, the DNA is TGTGCCAGTAGTATCGGGGGCAGCTACGAGCAGTACTTC. This chain connects TRBV19 to TRBJ2-7, with D possibly called TRBD1 or TRBD2 (6 bases each). This CDR3 has 13 amino acids. V shed 3 bases and J shed 3 bases, with 9 bases lying between them. Per germline, CDR1 LNHDA and CDR2 SQIVND (reference sequence).

The chain recombines TRBV7-2 with TRBJ1-1, with a weak D call TRBD1 (5 bases). V lost 2 bases and J 0 bases, leaving 10 bases between the germline ends. The CDR3 is 15 residues long. The germline gives CDR1 SGHTA, CDR2 FQGNSA. The CDR3 DNA is TGTGCCAGCAGCTTACTCGGGACTATGAACACTGAAGCTTTCTTT. This sequence encodes CASSLLGTMNTEAFF. Based on the CDR3 plus reference TRBV7-2 and TRBJ1-1, the full variable domain is GAGVSQSPSNKVTEKGKDVELRCDPISGHTALYWYRQSLGQGLEFLIYFQGNSAPDKSGLPSDRFSAERTGGSVSTLTIQRTQQEDSAVYLCASSLLGTMNTEAFFGQGTRLTVV.

This sequence joins TRBV10-3 and TRBJ1-6, with TRBD1 identical over 7 bases. Looked up from germline, CDR1 is ENHRY and CDR2 is SYGVKD. The J segment lost 7 bases and the V segment lost 6 bases, leaving 3 bases of the junction unmatched. This CDR3 contains 13 residues. CDR3 region: CAIREQGNSPLHF. Here the CDR3 DNA reads TGTGCCATCAGAGAACAGGGGAATTCACCCCTCCACTTT.

V is TRBV4-1 and J is TRBJ1-2; the D is unclear. Germline lookup yields CDR1 MGHRA and CDR2 YSYEKL. The CDR3 is 14 residues long. Trimming stripped 1 base from V and 4 bases from J, with 10 bases between. The CDR3 DNA reads as TGCGCCAGCAGCCAAGCGAAGGAGAGCTATGGCTACACCTTC. This sequence encodes CASSQAKESYGYTF.

This clone was seen just once. The chain joins TRBV18 to TRBJ2-7; D not certain. This CDR3 is built from 14 residues. The germline V gene has CDR1 KGHSH and CDR2 LQKENI. The V and J ends lost 3 bases and 3 bases respectively, with 12 bases between them. Here the CDR3 DNA reads TGTGCCAGCTCACCTATAGGGTTCGACTACGAGCAGTACTTC. It encodes CASSPIGFDYEQYF.

V is TRBV3-1 (or the pseudogene TRBV3-2) and J is TRBJ1-3, with unresolved D. This CDR3 has 14 amino acids. Germline values: CDR1 LGHDT, CDR2 YNNKEL (reference sequence). V was pared by 5 bases and J by 4 bases, with 12 bases between. The CDR3 sequence is CASSYIGIGNTIYF. DNA for the CDR3: TGTGCCAGCAGCTACATCGGGATCGGAAACACCATATATTTT.

CDR3 sequence reads: CASSPQAAGDQPQHF. CDR3 in DNA: TGTGCCAGCTCACCACAGGCGGCAGGGGACCAGCCCCAGCATTTT. The chain has TRBV18 and TRBJ1-5; tentatively, D is TRBD1 (6 bases). Trimming removed 1 base at V and 7 bases at J, with 14 bases between. This CDR3 contains 15 residues. CDR1 and CDR2 from the germline V gene are KGHSH and LQKENI.

The J gene is TRBJ1-1, the V gene TRBV7-2; D may be TRBD1 (6 bases). Germline loops: CDR1 SGHTA, CDR2 FQGNSA. The V end was cut by 5 bases, the J end by 1 base, with 11 bases between. The CDR3 totals 14 residues. CDR3 sequence reads: CASSTRQANTEAFF. The CDR3 DNA follows: TGTGCCAGCAGCACAAGACAGGCGAACACTGAAGCTTTCTTT.

The V and J genes are TRBV7-2 and TRBJ2-3; possible D gene TRBD2, 6 bases. V lost 3 bases and J lost 3, with 13 bases in between. CDR3 length: 15 residues. Looked up from germline, CDR1 is SGHTA and CDR2 is FQGNSA. CDR3: CASSFPTSGTDTQYF. Written as DNA, the CDR3 is TGTGCCAGCAGCTTTCCGACTAGTGGAACAGATACGCAGTATTTT.

This chain uses TRBV5-1 with TRBJ2-2; the D gene is possibly TRBD1 (6 bases). CDR3 length: 16 residues. V was cut by 1 base and J by 3 bases, with 13 bases left in between. CDR1 and CDR2 (germline): SGHRS, YFSETQ. CDR3 amino acids: CASSLYRVADTGELFF. The CDR3 DNA is TGCGCCAGCAGCTTGTACAGGGTTGCCGACACCGGGGAGCTGTTTTTT.

V gene TRBV5-1 combines with J gene TRBJ2-2, with 7 bases lining up with TRBD2. This CDR3 is built from 15 residues. CDR1 SGHRS and CDR2 YFSETQ come from the germline V gene. Trimming took 2 bases from V and 5 from J; bases not matched to a gene: 6. This CDR3 is CASSFAGENTGELFF. CDR3 nucleotides: TGCGCCAGCAGCTTCGCGGGAGAAAATACCGGGGAGCTGTTTTTT.

V gene TRBV28 combines with J gene TRBJ2-1, with 10 positions matching TRBD1. Germline V CDR1 and CDR2: MDHEN, SYDVKM. The V gene end was trimmed by 3 bases and the J gene end by 12 bases; junction bases not matched to a gene: 11. This CDR3 comprises 15 residues. The CDR3 is CASSFPTGQGRLQFF. In DNA form, the CDR3 reads TGTGCCAGCAGTTTTCCCACGGGACAGGGGAGATTGCAGTTCTTC.

The sample holds one count of this clone. The chain combines TRBV6-5 with TRBJ2-7, with D possibly TRBD2 on 6 matching bases. Trimming cost V 6 bases and J 3 bases, with 12 bases left between them. The germline V gene encodes CDR1 MNHEY and CDR2 SVGAGI. This CDR3 region has 13 residues. The CDR3 here is CASSGGLVYEQYF. CDR3 in DNA: TGTGCCAGCAGCGGGGGACTGGTCTACGAGCAGTACTTC.

J is TRBJ2-1 and V is TRBV6-2 or TRBV6-3; 13 nucleotides line up with TRBD2. V lost 6 bases, J lost 6 bases, and 11 bases stayed unmatched. The CDR3 consists of 17 residues. Germline CDR1 reads MNHEY; CDR2 reads SVGEGT. The CDR3 sequence is CASSSFALAGGLNEQFF. DNA for the CDR3: TGTGCCAGCAGCTCATTCGCACTAGCGGGAGGGCTCAATGAGCAGTTCTTC.

This clone has more than one count but fewer than ten. The chain uses TRBV7-2 and TRBJ2-4, with unresolved D. CDR1 SGHTA and CDR2 FQGNSA come from the germline V gene. Trimming took off 0 bases at V and 5 bases at J, with 29 bases between the two ends. The CDR3 totals 21 residues. CDR3 nucleotide sequence: TGTGCCAGCAGCTTAGCGTTTTCGGGTACGCAGCCGTTCGTTGTAGAAAACATTCAGTACTTC. Its protein is CASSLAFSGTQPFVVENIQYF.

The V and J genes are TRBV7-2 and TRBJ1-5; D is uncertain. This CDR3 has 15 amino acids. V shed 5 bases and J shed 7 bases, with 18 bases lying between them. Germline V CDR1 and CDR2: SGHTA, FQGNSA. This CDR3 is CASSLTKDPEQPQHF. The CDR3 nucleotides read TGTGCCAGCAGCCTGACTAAGGACCCGGAGCAGCCCCAGCATTTT.

A single count supports this clone. This chain connects TRBV5-6 to TRBJ2-7, with a possible D match to TRBD1 (6 bases). CDR1 SGHDT and CDR2 YYEEEE come from the germline V gene. The CDR3 is 14 amino acids. The V gene lost 3 bases and the J gene lost 2 bases, with 12 bases spanning the gap. CDR3 sequence reads: CASSSYDRTYEQYF. The CDR3 bases are TGTGCCAGCAGCTCTTACGACAGGACCTACGAGCAGTACTTC.

The chain is built from TRBV24-1 and TRBJ2-5; 9 positions agree with TRBD1. The CDR3 is 15 residues long. The trim removed 5 bases at V and 5 bases at J, leaving 8 bases unmatched. Per germline, CDR1 KGHDR and CDR2 SFDVKD. The CDR3 DNA is TGTGCCACCAGTGCAGGACAGGGGTTCCACGAGACCCAGTACTTC. Residues: CATSAGQGFHETQYF.

The J gene is TRBJ2-1, the V gene TRBV5-5, with 10 bases matching TRBD2. The CDR3 totals 16 residues. The J segment lost 2 bases and the V segment lost 4 bases, leaving 6 bases of the junction unmatched. Germline CDR1 is SGHKS and CDR2 is YYEKEE (reference sequence). The CDR3 region is CASSEGLAAAYNEQFF. The CDR3 nucleotides are TGTGCCAGCAGCGAAGGACTAGCGGCGGCCTACAATGAGCAGTTCTTC. The variable domain in full, completed from reference TRBV5-5 and TRBJ2-1, reads DAGVTQSPTHLIKTRGQQVTLRCSPISGHKSVSWYQQVLGQGPQFIFQYYEKEERGRGNFPDRFSARQFPNYSSELNVNALLLGDSALYLCASSEGLAAAYNEQFFGPGTRLTVL.

CDR3 DNA sequence: TGTGCCAGCAGGGCGGCGGGGGGCGCCGGGGAGCTGTTTTTT. Amino acids: CASRAAGGAGELFF. The rearrangement joins TRBV11-3 to TRBJ2-2; 8 nucleotides match TRBD2. The germline gives CDR1 SGHNT, CDR2 YENEEA. The CDR3 sequence is 14 residues long. V dropped 6 bases and J dropped 6; count of bases not matched to a gene: 6.

The chain recombines TRBV4-3 with TRBJ1-5; D is unclear. Looked up from germline, CDR1 is LGHNA and CDR2 is YSLEER. The V end was cut by 4 bases, the J end by 3 bases, with 13 bases between. The CDR3 has 15 residues. DNA of the CDR3: TGCGCCAGCAGCCCGATGAGGGAGACCAATCAGCCCCAGCATTTT. This translates into CASSPMRETNQPQHF.

For the CDR3, the DNA is TGTGCCAGCAGCGTTGGAGTGTACAATGAGCAGTTCTTC. Translating gives CASSVGVYNEQFF. J is TRBJ2-1 and V is TRBV7-3; D is unclear. The CDR3 length is 13 residues. Per germline, CDR1 SGHTA and CDR2 FQGTGA. Between the trimmed V and J ends, which lost 5 bases and 4 bases, there was a span of 9 bases.